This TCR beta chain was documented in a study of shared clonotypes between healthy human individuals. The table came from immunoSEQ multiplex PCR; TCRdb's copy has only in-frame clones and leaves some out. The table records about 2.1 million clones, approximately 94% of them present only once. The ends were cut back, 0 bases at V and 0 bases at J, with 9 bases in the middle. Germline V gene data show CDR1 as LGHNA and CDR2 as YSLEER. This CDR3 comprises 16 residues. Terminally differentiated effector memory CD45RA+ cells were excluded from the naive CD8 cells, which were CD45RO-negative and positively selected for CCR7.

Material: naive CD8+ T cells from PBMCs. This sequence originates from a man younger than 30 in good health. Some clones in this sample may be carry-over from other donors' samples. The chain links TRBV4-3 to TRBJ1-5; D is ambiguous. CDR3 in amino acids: CASSQDWRNSNQPQHF. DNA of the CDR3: TGCGCCAGCAGCCAAGATTGGCGGAATAGCAATCAGCCCCAGCATTTT.